This T cell receptor beta chain appears in the sequencing data of a study of cytomegalovirus exposure and HLA in healthy donors. Across the study: Early released data had tens of millions of unique TCRs, all coming from HLA-typed donors. Study results and caveats: In an earlier analysis, most TCR beta V segments were productive about 87% or about 30% of the time. On later analysis, the bulk of CMV-associated TCR beta chains appeared to be HLA-restricted.

A multiplex PCR was run with 60 Vbeta primers and 13 Jbeta primers. Original data processing: Roughly 11 million of the about 80 million unique TCR beta chains counted in a later analysis were shared. Method: immunoSEQ multiplex PCR; TCRdb's copy keeps in-frame clones and lacks some. The DNA was the basis for D and trimming; V, J and clone size are from that table. This sample's table reports 130,000 to 150,000 clones. Points on this clone: Its antigen is currently unknown.

The CDR3 runs to 17 residues. Trimming took 2 bases from V and 5 from J; bases not matched to a gene: 8. The germline gives CDR1 SGHKS, CDR2 YYEKEE (reference sequence). Source material: PBMCs. The sequence was obtained from a male donor in good health and CMV-seronegative. The chain carries TRBV5-5 and TRBJ2-1; 12 nucleotides agree with TRBD2. As DNA, the CDR3 is TGTGCCAGCAGCTTTCTCCCGACTAGCGGGAGTCACAATGAGCAGTTCTTC. The encoded protein is CASSFLPTSGSHNEQFF.